The next 26 T cell receptor beta chains were all read from a single sample in a study of beta chain features in type 1 diabetes. Since all of the isolated RNA was reverse transcribed, expressed TCRB transcripts were what got sequenced. Profiling relied on immunoSEQ multiplex PCR, and the TCRdb table lists in-frame clones only, not all of them. This repertoire shows a few hundred thousand clones, 9.6% found once; its top ten account for roughly 0.54%. These receptors are not linked to any known antigen. Findings of the study overall: Shorter TCRB CDR3s, moderately but significantly so, were found in Type 1 diabetes patients in all four CD4+ subsets.

Sequenced: central memory CD4+ T cells from blood. These receptors all come from a man aged 25 to 40 with type 1 diabetes.

Ten or more counts support this clone. The V gene is TRBV9, the J gene TRBJ2-5; the D is unclear. The germline V and J ends were trimmed by 2 bases and 0 bases, with 8 bases remaining between them. The CDR3 spans 14 residues. Germline lookup yields CDR1 SGDLS and CDR2 YYNGEE. The CDR3 protein is CASSVRGDQETQYF. CDR3 nucleotide sequence: TGTGCCAGCAGCGTTCGTGGGGACCAAGAGACCCAGTACTTC.

The CDR3 bases are TGCGCCAGCAGCTTGGGTAGGACCCCCTACGAGCAGTACTTC. This translates into CASSLGRTPYEQYF. J is TRBJ2-7 and V is TRBV5-1; unclear D gene. The germline CDR1 and CDR2 sequences are SGHRS and YFSETQ. V was cut by 0 bases and J by 2 bases, with 9 bases left in between. CDR3 length: 14 amino acids.

The table lists this clone with a few counts. The chain carries TRBV5-1 and TRBJ1-5; D is unresolved. The CDR3 is made up of 14 amino acids. With 0 bases removed from V and 3 bases from J, the gap between germline ends came to 7 bases. The germline gives CDR1 SGHRS, CDR2 YFSETQ. DNA for the CDR3: TGCGCCAGCAGCTTGGACCTTTCCAATCAGCCCCAGCATTTT. The encoded protein is CASSLDLSNQPQHF. The full variable domain, completed using reference TRBV5-1 and TRBJ1-5, is KAGVTQTPRYLIKTRGQQVTLSCSPISGHRSVSWYQQTPGQGLQFLFEYFSETQRNKGNFPGRFSGRQFSNSRSEMNVSTLELGDSALYLCASSLDLSNQPQHFGDGTRLSIL.

This clone was found a few times. Other nucleotide sequences from this sample produce the same CDR3. This chain links TRBV18 with TRBJ2-5; D is possibly TRBD1 or TRBD2 (5 bases each). V was shortened by 6 bases and J by 2 bases, with 10 bases between the two germline ends. The CDR3 has 13 residues. Germline CDR1 KGHSH, CDR2 LQKENI. CDR3 in DNA: TGTGCCAGCTCGCTCAGGGAGCAAGAGACCCAGTACTTC. It specifies CASSLREQETQYF.

This clone appeared a few times. The chain employs TRBV6-5 and TRBJ2-3; TRBD1 matches 7 bases. V gave up 9 bases and J gave up 4 bases; unmatched junction bases: 13. Germline loops: CDR1 MNHEY, CDR2 SVGAGI. The CDR3 totals 15 residues. Here the CDR3 DNA reads TGTGCCAGAAAAGGAAGGGACAGCAAGCCAGATACGCAGTATTTT. Encoded protein: CARKGRDSKPDTQYF.

The sample holds many counts of this clone. The gene calls are TRBV28 and TRBJ1-1; D might be TRBD1 (5 bases). Per germline, CDR1 MDHEN and CDR2 SYDVKM. This CDR3 is 15 amino acids long. Trimming removed 7 bases at V and 4 bases at J, with 19 bases between. CDR3: CASIPRGHGVTEAFF. As DNA, the CDR3 is TGTGCCAGCATCCCGAGGGGCCACGGAGTCACTGAAGCTTTCTTT.

The chain is built from TRBV6-6 and TRBJ2-7, with TRBD1 matching 8 bases. CDR1 is MNHNY, CDR2 SVGAGI, per germline (reference sequence). V shed 6 bases and J 1 base; nucleotides not matched to a gene: 2. This CDR3 has 13 amino acids. Written as DNA, the CDR3 is TGTGCCAGCAGGACAGGGGCTTCCTACGAGCAGTACTTC. Encoded protein: CASRTGASYEQYF.

This clone showed up many times. The CDR3 spells CASSRRAGQGVEQYF. DNA of the CDR3: TGCGCCAGCAGCCGAAGGGCGGGACAGGGGGTCGAGCAGTACTTC. The chain couples TRBV5-1 to TRBJ2-7; 11 bases fit TRBD1. Per the germline V gene, CDR1 is SGHRS and CDR2 is YFSETQ. The trim removed 4 bases at V and 6 bases at J, leaving 9 bases unmatched. There are 15 residues in the CDR3.

The genes are TRBV18 and TRBJ1-1; D is unresolved. The length of the CDR3 is 15 residues. V lost 3 bases and J lost 1, with 12 bases in between. CDR1 is KGHSH, CDR2 LQKENI, per germline. DNA of the CDR3: TGTGCCAGCTCACCCCTACAGACTGAGAACACTGAAGCTTTCTTT. Translating it yields CASSPLQTENTEAFF. The complete variable domain, with remaining parts taken from reference TRBV18 and TRBJ1-1, reads NAGVMQNPRHLVRRRGQEARLRCSPMKGHSHVYWYRQLPEEGLKFMVYLQKENIIDESGMPKERFSAEFPKEGPSILRIQQVVRGDSAAYFCASSPLQTENTEAFFGQGTRLTVV.

V is TRBV6-1 and J is TRBJ2-4; D is tentatively TRBD1 or TRBD2 (5 bases each). Germline values: CDR1 MNHNS, CDR2 SASEGT. Trimming removed 7 bases from V and 8 bases from J, with 12 bases in between. The CDR3 runs 12 residues. The CDR3 region is CASTQRGDIQYF. The CDR3 DNA is TGTGCCAGCACCCAAAGAGGGGACATTCAGTACTTC.

The gene calls are TRBV5-1 and TRBJ2-7; D is perhaps TRBD1 or TRBD2 (5 bases each). Trimming took off 4 bases at V and 6 bases at J, with 20 bases between the two ends. The CDR3 is 15 amino acids. Germline V gene sequence: CDR1 SGHRS, CDR2 YFSETQ. CDR3 loop: CASSLIPWDGGEQYF. The CDR3, as DNA: TGCGCCAGCAGCCTGATTCCCTGGGACGGTGGCGAGCAGTACTTC.

The chain couples TRBV7-9 to TRBJ2-6, with D perhaps matching TRBD1 or TRBD2 (6 bases each). Trimming took 5 bases from V and 0 from J, leaving 14 bases between them. Germline CDR1 and CDR2: SEHNR and FQNEAQ (reference sequence). This CDR3 contains 17 residues. CDR3 DNA: TGTGCCAGCAGCCGAACCGGGGGCGACTCTGGGGCCAACGTCCTGACTTTC. Translating gives CASSRTGGDSGANVLTF.

The rearrangement links TRBV6-5 to TRBJ1-2; the match to TRBD1 covers 7 bases. The CDR3 sequence is 15 residues long. V dropped 5 bases and J dropped 4; count of bases not matched to a gene: 10. From germline, CDR1 is MNHEY and CDR2 SVGAGI. The chain's CDR3 is CASSAMTGKGYGYTF. The CDR3 DNA is TGTGCCAGCAGTGCTATGACAGGGAAGGGCTATGGCTACACCTTC.

This clone has only a few counts. The germline gene is not matched at one end of the junction; a read error may be the cause. The gene calls are TRBV10-3 and TRBJ1-2; perhaps TRBD1 as D (5 bases). Per the germline V gene, CDR1 is ENHRY and CDR2 is SYGVKD. There are 11 residues in the CDR3. The CDR3 nucleotides are TGTGCCATCGGGGCGGGGAGTGGGTCGGCCTTC. This encodes CAIGAGSGSAF.

This clone was found a few times. The chain combines TRBV7-8 with TRBJ1-1; 7 bases fit TRBD1. V shed 1 base, J shed 5 bases, and the junction held 13 bases outside the gene matches. Germline V lookup: CDR1 SGHVS, CDR2 FQNEAQ. The CDR3 is 17 residues long. Written as DNA, the CDR3 is TGTGCCAGCAGCTTAGTCCTGACAGGGACTACACGGACTGAAGCTTTCTTT. This encodes CASSLVLTGTTRTEAFF. Based on the CDR3 plus reference TRBV7-8 and TRBJ1-1, the full variable domain is GAGVSQSPRYKVAKRGQDVALRCDPISGHVSLFWYQQALGQGPEFLTYFQNEAQLDKSGLPSDRFFAERPEGSVSTLKIQRTQQEDSAVYLCASSLVLTGTTRTEAFFGQGTRLTVV.

The table lists this clone with many counts. This rearrangement joins TRBV6-1 to TRBJ2-5, with 8 bases that match TRBD1. The CDR3 runs to 13 residues. Trimming took 5 bases from V and 5 from J; bases not matched to a gene: 4. Germline V gene sequence: CDR1 MNHNS, CDR2 SASEGT. The CDR3 nucleotides read TGTGCCAGCAGTTGGACAGGGATGGAGACCCAGTACTTC. Protein: CASSWTGMETQYF.

This clone was counted at least ten times. The gene calls are TRBV7-9 and TRBJ2-3; TRBD1 matches at 9 bases. The CDR3 consists of 15 residues. Germline assignment: CDR1 SEHNR and CDR2 FQNEAQ (reference sequence). V gave up 5 bases and J gave up 3 bases; unmatched junction bases: 6. CDR3 nucleotide sequence: TGTGCCAGCAGCCCGGGACAGGGACGGACAGATACGCAGTATTTT. This sequence encodes CASSPGQGRTDTQYF. The whole variable domain, filled in from reference TRBV7-9 and TRBJ2-3, reads DTGVSQNPRHKITKRGQNVTFRCDPISEHNRLYWYRQTLGQGPEFLTYFQNEAQLEKSRLLSDRFSAERPKGSFSTLEIQRTEQGDSAMYLCASSPGQGRTDTQYFGPGTRLTVL.

This clone was observed a handful of times. V and J are TRBV18 and TRBJ2-2; D is tentatively TRBD1 or TRBD2 (5 bases each). The CDR3 loop spans 14 amino acids. The V and J ends lost 2 bases and 5 bases respectively, with 9 bases between them. Germline-derived CDR1 and CDR2 are KGHSH and LQKENI. The CDR3 loop reads CASSPSRETGELFF. CDR3 DNA: TGTGCCAGCTCACCAAGCAGGGAGACCGGGGAGCTGTTTTTT.

This chain connects TRBV28 to TRBJ1-3, with D tentatively TRBD1 (5 bases). The ends were cut back, 3 bases at V and 5 bases at J, with 11 bases in the middle. This CDR3 has 14 residues. The germline gives CDR1 MDHEN, CDR2 SYDVKM. This CDR3 reads CASSFGGSRNTIYF. In nucleotides, the CDR3 is TGTGCCAGCAGTTTTGGGGGGAGTCGAAACACCATATATTTT.

This chain joins TRBV27 and TRBJ2-1; 9 nucleotides line up with TRBD1. The germline V gene encodes CDR1 MNHEY and CDR2 SMNVEV (reference sequence). V gave up 8 bases and J gave up 1 base; unmatched junction bases: 9. The CDR3 is 16 residues long. CDR3 residues: CASGDTGGKSYNEQFF. The CDR3 DNA reads as TGTGCCAGCGGAGATACAGGGGGCAAATCCTACAATGAGCAGTTCTTC.

The J gene is TRBJ2-2, the V gene TRBV7-3; no firm D call. Trimming stripped 3 bases from V and 0 bases from J, with 8 bases between. The germline V gene has CDR1 SGHTA and CDR2 FQGTGA. This CDR3 region has 15 residues. In DNA, the CDR3 is TGTGCCAGCAGCTTGGTCGGAACGAACACCGGGGAGCTGTTTTTT. This encodes CASSLVGTNTGELFF.

A few counts support this clone. The genes are TRBV30 and TRBJ2-2; 14 bases align to TRBD2. V dropped 3 bases and J dropped 5; count of bases not matched to a gene: 8. This CDR3 is built from 17 residues. Germline CDR1 reads GTSNPN; CDR2 reads SVGIG (reference sequence). The CDR3 region is CAWSRGGLAGGTGELFF. CDR3 DNA: TGTGCCTGGAGCCGAGGCGGACTAGCGGGAGGAACCGGGGAGCTGTTTTTT. The full variable domain, in which reference TRBV30 and TRBJ2-2 provide the parts outside the CDR3, is SQTIHQWPATLVQPVGSPLSLECTVEGTSNPNLYWYRQAAGRGLQLLFYSVGIGQISSEVPQNLSASRPQDRQFILSSKKLLLSDSGFYLCAWSRGGLAGGTGELFFGEGSRLTVL.

V usage is TRBV28 and J usage is TRBJ1-4, with 9 bases matching TRBD1. Unmatched junction bases numbered 13, after V lost 5 bases and J lost 6 bases. The CDR3 contains 17 residues. CDR1 MDHEN and CDR2 SYDVKM come from the germline V gene. CDR3 loop: CASSTGTGQTSDEKLFF. The CDR3 region has the DNA TGTGCCAGCAGTACCGGGACAGGGCAGACGTCGGATGAAAAACTGTTTTTT.

The CDR3 nucleotides are TGTGCCAGCAGTACGACAGGGATCGAGCAGTACTTC. Encoded protein: CASSTTGIEQYF. This chain connects TRBV6-5 to TRBJ2-7; 7 positions agree with TRBD1. The germline V gene has CDR1 MNHEY and CDR2 SVGAGI. J lost 6 bases, V lost 5 bases, and 4 bases had no gene match. The CDR3 spans 12 residues.

J is TRBJ2-5 and V is TRBV19, with TRBD2 identical over 8 bases. This CDR3 is 16 amino acids long. Losses at the gene ends were 4 bases for V and 4 bases for J; bases not matched to a gene: 11. Germline CDR1 is LNHDA and CDR2 is SQIVND (reference sequence). DNA of the CDR3: TGTGCCAGTAGTACCGCCGGACTAGCCGGGGCAGAGACCCAGTACTTC. Protein sequence: CASSTAGLAGAETQYF.

This clone was seen only a few times. For the CDR3, the DNA is TGTGCCAGCAGCTTAGCTAGCGGGAGCGCCGAGACCCAGTACTTC. It yields the protein CASSLASGSAETQYF. This rearrangement joins TRBV11-1 to TRBJ2-5; 9 bases are shared with TRBD2. V trimming: 0 bases; J trimming: 5 bases; junction bases outside the gene matches: 4. This CDR3 is built from 15 residues. Germline assignment: CDR1 SGHAT and CDR2 FQDESV (reference sequence).